The following is a T cell receptor beta chain sequence with its context. The record originates from a study of blood T cell repertoires in COVID-19. Profiling relied on immunoSEQ multiplex PCR, and the TCRdb table lists in-frame clones only, not all of them. The sample includes approximately 390,000 clones, roughly 89% of them seen just once. There are 15 residues in the CDR3. V was cut by 3 bases and J by 2 bases, with 12 bases left in between. Germline values: CDR1 SGHAT, CDR2 FQDESV (reference sequence). The chain joins TRBV11-1 to TRBJ2-3, with D maybe TRBD2 (6 bases). The source of this sequence is a man aged 18 to 30 with active or convalescent COVID-19. Sequencing used peripheral blood. CDR3: CASSLEGSLTDTQYF. CDR3 bases: TGTGCCAGCAGCTTGGAGGGGTCCCTCACAGATACGCAGTATTTT.